This T cell receptor beta chain originates from a study of T-cell memory formation after mild COVID-19 (dated by TCRdb to the early 2020s). Study-wide context: TCR sequence clusters from the two donors were largely donor specific. Longitudinal TCRalpha and TCRbeta repertoire sequencing tracked T-cell clones expanding and contracting after mild COVID-19 in a couple of donors. Two young, previously healthy adult volunteers made up the cohort, one male and one female. Here is what the overall study found, with its caveats: Contracting CD4+ clones turned up mainly in the CM and EM memory subsets, whereas EMRA was where CD8+ clones were enriched. Clones that contracted from day 15 to 85 showed balanced CD4/CD8 phenotypes, whereas a second wave of clones that expanded from day 15 to 37 leaned towards CD4+. Some responding clones were found in pre-infection memory, which suggests that pre-existing cross-reactive memory T cells took part in the SARS-CoV-2 response. Whether the second-wave clones peaking on day 37 were SARS-CoV-2 specific was not confirmed. Only a couple of mild cases were covered in the study, and larger cohorts including severe cases with pre-infection samples were considered necessary.

For this chain, trimming is 5 bases at the V end and 0 bases at the J end, and the number of junction bases without a gene match is 7. For CDR1 and CDR2, the germline V gene lists SGHTA and FQGNSA. The CDR3, from cysteine to phenylalanine, totals 16 residues. The kept DNA is CDR3 alone, 48 bases in frame from the first base. The instrument given in TCRdb is Illumina NovaSeq 6000. TCRalpha and TCRbeta cDNA libraries were built by 5'RACE with constant-segment primers, adding sample barcodes and unique molecular identifiers. RNA was extracted from every sample with Trizol reagent. Libraries were amplified in two PCR steps, with a second sample barcode and Illumina TruSeq adapters added in the second step. Sequencing of the libraries was done on an Illumina NovaSeq, producing 2 x 150 bp paired-end reads. The published analysis was carried out like this. Reads were demultiplexed and collapsed into UMI-guided consensus sequences with migec v1.2.7. Using mixcr v2.1.11, UMI consensuses were aligned to TRA and TRB V and J templates and then assembled into clonotypes. A clonotype was counted as expanded or contracted only when both edgeR and NoisET called the clonotype significant, with the noise models trained on biological replicates. For edgeR calls, the cutoffs were a false discovery rate-adjusted p below 0.01 and a log2 fold-change threshold of 1. As an exploratory analysis of dynamics, max-normalized trajectories of the 1000 most abundant clonotypes were examined by PCA with hierarchical clustering. Separately sequenced CD4+ and CD8+ repertoires were used to assign a CD4 or CD8 phenotype to each responding clone. Starting from the raw public reads, TCRdb applied fastp trimming at Q25, assembled clones with MiXCR and retained in-frame beta chains. One record per CDR3 amino acid sequence lists the most common genes and DNA. For this entry, the V and J calls and clone size follow TCRdb and not the study's own pipeline. For this sample there are some 490,000 distinct CDR3 sequences; roughly 18% appear just once. Of the sample, 12% falls within the top ten clones.

PBMCs were isolated by Ficoll-Paque density gradient centrifugation. This clonotype appeared a few times. The antigen this receptor binds is unknown. The sample holds no much larger clone one base away, and base qualities are not on file. The sequencing sample was made of PBMCs or a T cell subset sorted from them (not recorded which). The chain is encoded by TRBV7-2 joined to TRBJ2-1, with 7 middle bases fitting TRBD2. This TCR derives from an adult woman who had mild COVID-19 (a few samples of this study predate the infection). The sample titles of this study are shuffled in the database, so cell type and time point are left out; the donor was told from shared clones. The CDR3 reads as follows: CASSGKGGSSYNEQFF. The DNA sequence is TGTGCCAGCAGCGGGAAGGGCGGGAGCTCCTACAATGAGCAGTTCTTC. Reference TRBV7-2 and TRBJ2-1 proteins supply the regions before and after the CDR3; the full variable domain is: GAGVSQSPSNKVTEKGKDVELRCDPISGHTALYWYRQSLGQGLEFLIYFQGNSAPDKSGLPSDRFSAERTGGSVSTLTIQRTQQEDSAVYLCASSGKGGSSYNEQFFGPGTRLTVL.